Shown below are 20 T cell receptor beta chains from a single sample sequenced in a study of blood T cell repertoires in COVID-19. Sequenced by immunoSEQ multiplex PCR; TCRdb stores in-frame clones only, minus some. The data hold 250,000 to 350,000 clones, with approximately 84% observed a single time. Specimen: peripheral blood. All receptors derive from a human donor with COVID-19, enrolled during active disease. The donor label of this sample is uncertain.

In its sample, this clone was seen once. The rearrangement links TRBV7-9 to TRBJ2-7, with 10 bases aligning to TRBD2. The CDR3 extends over 16 amino acids. Trimming at V came to 1 base and at J to 5 bases, leaving 8 bases not matched to a gene. The germline CDR1 and CDR2 sequences are SEHNR and FQNEAQ (reference sequence). The CDR3 reads CASSLGRLAGFDEQYF. As DNA, the CDR3 is TGTGCCAGCAGCTTAGGGAGACTAGCGGGCTTCGACGAGCAGTACTTC.

The chain is built from TRBV30 and TRBJ2-7; the match to TRBD2 covers 8 bases. This CDR3 region has 12 residues. CDR1 and CDR2 from the germline V gene are GTSNPN and SVGIG (reference sequence). Trimming took 3 bases from V and 7 from J; bases not matched to a gene: 5. The CDR3 coding sequence is TGTGCCTGGAGCCAGGCTAGCGGGGAGCAGTACTTC. Its protein product is CAWSQASGEQYF.

This rearrangement joins TRBV29-1 to TRBJ1-2, with D perhaps TRBD1 (5 bases). Germline V gene data show CDR1 as SQVTM and CDR2 as ANQGSEA. V was cut by 7 bases and J by 8 bases, with 14 bases left in between. The CDR3 has 11 amino acids. CDR3 bases: TGCAGCGGCGGGACGATCCAGGGCTACACCTTC. It is translated as CSGGTIQGYTF.

The rearrangement joins TRBV27 to TRBJ2-1; 10 bases agree with TRBD1. The length of the CDR3 is 15 residues. V trimming: 6 bases; J trimming: 2 bases; junction bases outside the gene matches: 4. Germline values: CDR1 MNHEY, CDR2 SMNVEV (reference sequence). The DNA of the CDR3 is TGTGCCAGCAGGACGGGACAGGGGACCTACAATGAGCAGTTCTTC. This sequence encodes CASRTGQGTYNEQFF.

The chain has TRBV30 and TRBJ1-1; TRBD1 agrees at 7 bases. The CDR3 runs to 13 residues. The germline gives CDR1 GTSNPN, CDR2 SVGIG (reference sequence). J was trimmed by 10 bases and V by 0 bases; bases with no gene match: 8. The chain's CDR3 is CAWSVNRGSGAFF. CDR3 nucleotides: TGTGCCTGGAGTGTCAACAGGGGCTCTGGAGCTTTCTTT. The full variable domain, with the rest looked up from reference TRBV30 and TRBJ1-1, is SQTIHQWPATLVQPVGSPLSLECTVEGTSNPNLYWYRQAAGRGLQLLFYSVGIGQISSEVPQNLSASRPQDRQFILSSKKLLLSDSGFYLCAWSVNRGSGAFFGQGTRLTVV.

This chain links TRBV2 with TRBJ2-3; no definite D call. V lost 5 bases and J lost 7, with 13 bases in between. The CDR3 has 13 residues. Per germline, CDR1 SNHLY and CDR2 FYNNEI. The CDR3 region has the DNA TGTGCCAGCAGTCTAGAGATGCACAATACGCAGTATTTT. It translates to CASSLEMHNTQYF.

This clone came up once. CDR3 sequence reads: CATSRAGRYEQYF. CDR3 bases: TGTGCCACCAGCAGAGCGGGAAGGTACGAGCAGTACTTC. The gene calls are TRBV15 and TRBJ2-7, with TRBD2 as a possible D gene (5 bases). The CDR3 length is 13 residues. The germline V gene has CDR1 LNHNV and CDR2 YYDKDF (reference sequence). V was shortened by 1 base and J by 4 bases, with 8 bases between the two germline ends.

The chain combines TRBV5-4 with TRBJ2-1; 7 positions match TRBD2. The CDR3 consists of 15 residues. The J segment lost 4 bases and the V segment lost 9 bases, leaving 13 bases of the junction unmatched. Per the germline V gene, CDR1 is SGHNT and CDR2 is YYREEE (reference sequence). As DNA, the CDR3 is TGTGCCACCCCCTCGGAGAGCGGGGATTACAATGAGCAGTTCTTC. Its translation is CATPSESGDYNEQFF.

This chain connects TRBV10-1 to TRBJ2-1; D unclear. V shed 2 bases and J shed 8 bases, with 19 bases lying between them. In germline, CDR1 is WNHNN, CDR2 SYGVQD (reference sequence). The CDR3 covers 16 residues. The CDR3 spells CASSEDRKKERDEQFF. DNA for the CDR3: TGCGCCAGCAGTGAGGATAGGAAAAAGGAGCGAGATGAGCAGTTCTTC.

The chain couples TRBV28 to TRBJ1-2; D gene uncertain. Between the trimmed V and J ends, which lost 2 bases and 6 bases, there was a span of 10 bases. This CDR3 region has 13 residues. The germline gives CDR1 MDHEN, CDR2 SYDVKM. CDR3 sequence (DNA): TGTGCCAGCAGTTTACCCGGGATGGATGGCTACACCTTC. This codes for CASSLPGMDGYTF.

The gene calls are TRBV10-3 and TRBJ1-2, with TRBD1 identical over 10 bases. This CDR3 spans 15 amino acids. The germline CDR1 and CDR2 sequences are ENHRY and SYGVKD. Unmatched junction bases numbered 5, after V lost 2 bases and J lost 5 bases. In DNA, the CDR3 is TGTGCCATCAGTGAGAGGGGGACAGGGGAATATGGCTACACCTTC. Residues: CAISERGTGEYGYTF.

This chain uses TRBV9 with TRBJ2-7; 11 bases align to TRBD2. The germline V gene has CDR1 SGDLS and CDR2 YYNGEE. The CDR3 sequence is 15 residues long. V was pared by 4 bases and J by 3 bases, with 6 bases of the junction left unmatched. Here the CDR3 DNA reads TGTGCCAGCAGCCAACAGACTAGCGGGATCTACGAGCAGTACTTC. Protein product: CASSQQTSGIYEQYF.

The chain has TRBV11-3 and TRBJ2-1; TRBD1 matches 8 bases. Germline V lookup: CDR1 SGHNT, CDR2 YENEEA. V lost 4 bases and J lost 8; bases outside the gene matches: 7. The CDR3 extends over 14 amino acids. The CDR3 sequence: CASSSQGEADEQFF. CDR3 DNA sequence: TGTGCCAGCAGCTCACAGGGGGAGGCGGATGAGCAGTTCTTC.

The chain joins TRBV9 to TRBJ2-2; 8 positions match TRBD1. The trim removed 3 bases at V and 0 bases at J, leaving 4 bases unmatched. Germline CDR1 is SGDLS and CDR2 is YYNGEE. There are 16 residues in the CDR3. The CDR3 DNA is TGTGCCAGCAGCGCCGGGACAGGAGCGAACACCGGGGAGCTGTTTTTT. Translated: CASSAGTGANTGELFF.

This rearrangement joins TRBV28 to TRBJ2-1; 10 nucleotides match TRBD2. Germline CDR1 MDHEN, CDR2 SYDVKM. Trimming removed 2 bases from V and 6 bases from J; junction bases left unmatched: 1. The CDR3 length is 14 residues. CDR3 in amino acids: CASSLVAGGNEQFF. DNA of the CDR3: TGTGCCAGCAGTTTAGTAGCGGGAGGCAATGAGCAGTTCTTC.

This clone was observed a handful of times. V usage is TRBV7-2 and J usage is TRBJ2-1; 9 bases are shared with TRBD2. The length of the CDR3 is 15 residues. Trimming cost V 7 bases and J 8 bases; bases outside gene matches: 12. Looked up from germline, CDR1 is SGHTA and CDR2 is FQGNSA. CDR3 sequence (DNA): TGTGCCAGCACCCGCCCGGCTAGCGGGAACTATGAGCAGTTCTTC. It codes for CASTRPASGNYEQFF.

The V and J genes are TRBV6-5 and TRBJ2-1, with no clear D. The CDR3 sequence is 13 residues long. Trimming removed 4 bases at V and 9 bases at J, with 13 bases between. Germline V lookup: CDR1 MNHEY, CDR2 SVGAGI. The CDR3 DNA reads TGTGCCAGCAGTTCACCGGGTTCGAGTGAGCAGTTCTTC. Translation gives CASSSPGSSEQFF.

The rearrangement links TRBV19 to TRBJ1-1; D ambiguous. Germline loops: CDR1 LNHDA, CDR2 SQIVND (reference sequence). The CDR3 contains 15 residues. The V gene lost 2 bases and the J gene lost 0 bases, with 10 bases spanning the gap. The CDR3 DNA sequence: TGTGCCAGTAGTATAAGTGGACTTATGAACACTGAAGCTTTCTTT. Its translation is CASSISGLMNTEAFF.

The genes are TRBV18 and TRBJ1-1; TRBD1 matches at 7 bases. Germline V gene lookup returns CDR1 KGHSH and CDR2 LQKENI. The V and J ends lost 6 bases and 6 bases, in that order; junction bases with no gene match: 13. The CDR3 runs to 15 residues. The CDR3 is CASSTRGPREAEAFF. The CDR3 region has the DNA TGTGCCAGCTCGACGAGGGGGCCAAGGGAGGCTGAAGCTTTCTTT.

The chain links TRBV5-1 to TRBJ2-6; maybe TRBD1 (5 bases). Trimming left V 5 bases short and J 0 bases short, with 9 bases between. Germline assignment: CDR1 SGHRS and CDR2 YFSETQ. There are 15 residues in the CDR3. In DNA, the CDR3 is TGCGCCAGCAGTGACAGTCGCTCTGGGGCCAACGTCCTGACTTTC. Translating it yields CASSDSRSGANVLTF.